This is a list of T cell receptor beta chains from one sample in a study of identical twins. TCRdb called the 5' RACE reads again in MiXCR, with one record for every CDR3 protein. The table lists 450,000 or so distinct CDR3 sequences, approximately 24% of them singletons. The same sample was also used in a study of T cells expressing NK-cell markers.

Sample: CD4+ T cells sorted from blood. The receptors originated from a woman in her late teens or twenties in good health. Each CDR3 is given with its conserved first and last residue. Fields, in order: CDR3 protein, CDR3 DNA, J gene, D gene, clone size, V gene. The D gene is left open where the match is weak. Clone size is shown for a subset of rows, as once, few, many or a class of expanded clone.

CDR3 protein: CASSPTVDTQYF
CDR3 DNA: TGTGCCAGCTCACCAACGGTAGATACGCAGTATTTT
J gene: TRBJ2-3
D gene: -
clone size: few
V gene: TRBV18

CDR3 protein: CASTWMGSSSREQFF
CDR3 DNA: TGTGCCAGCACCTGGATGGGTTCAAGTAGCCGAGAGCAGTTCTTC
J gene: TRBJ2-1
D gene: -
clone size: once
V gene: TRBV12-3/TRBV12-4

CDR3 protein: CASSETRGGGSGANVLTF
CDR3 DNA: TGTGCCAGCAGCGAAACCAGGGGAGGGGGCTCTGGGGCCAACGTCCTGACTTTC
J gene: TRBJ2-6
D gene: -
clone size: -
V gene: TRBV11-1

CDR3 protein: CASSSSGLAGETQYF
CDR3 DNA: TGTGCCAGCAGTTCCTCCGGGCTAGCGGGAGAGACCCAGTACTTC
J gene: TRBJ2-5
D gene: TRBD2
clone size: -
V gene: TRBV11-2

CDR3 protein: CSARDQGQGNYGYTF
CDR3 DNA: TGCAGTGCTAGAGATCAGGGCCAGGGGAACTATGGCTACACCTTC
J gene: TRBJ1-2
D gene: -
clone size: -
V gene: TRBV20-1

CDR3 protein: CASSLRQSATNEKLFF
CDR3 DNA: TGTGCCAGCAGTTTACGACAGTCAGCAACTAATGAAAAACTGTTTTTT
J gene: TRBJ1-4
D gene: -
clone size: -
V gene: TRBV12-3/TRBV12-4

CDR3 protein: CASSLRQTRLSSYEQYF
CDR3 DNA: TGTGCCAGCAGTTTACGGCAGACAAGGCTGAGCTCCTACGAGCAGTACTTC
J gene: TRBJ2-7
D gene: -
clone size: -
V gene: TRBV12-3/TRBV12-4

CDR3 protein: CSVTPLAGDIGAKNIQYF
CDR3 DNA: TGCAGTGTGACCCCACTAGCGGGAGATATAGGGGCCAAAAACATTCAGTACTTC
J gene: TRBJ2-4
D gene: TRBD2
clone size: few
V gene: TRBV20-1

CDR3 protein: CASSDPQGRKLFF
CDR3 DNA: TGTGCCAGCAGTGATCCCCAGGGACGAAAACTGTTTTTT
J gene: TRBJ1-4
D gene: -
clone size: few
V gene: TRBV6-1

CDR3 protein: CAIRASESSYNEQFF
CDR3 DNA: TGTGCCATCAGAGCTAGCGAGAGCTCCTACAATGAGCAGTTCTTC
J gene: TRBJ2-1
D gene: -
clone size: few
V gene: TRBV10-3

CDR3 protein: CSAREFRAETQYF
CDR3 DNA: TGCAGTGCTAGAGAGTTTCGAGCGGAGACCCAGTACTTC
J gene: TRBJ2-5
D gene: -
clone size: few
V gene: TRBV20-1

CDR3 protein: CASSPTGATEAFF
CDR3 DNA: TGTGCCAGCAGTCCTACAGGGGCCACTGAAGCTTTCTTT
J gene: TRBJ1-1
D gene: TRBD1
clone size: many
V gene: TRBV12-3/TRBV12-4

CDR3 protein: CASSLSGGGHQPQHF
CDR3 DNA: TGTGCCAGCAGTCTCTCAGGAGGGGGGCATCAGCCCCAGCATTTT
J gene: TRBJ1-5
D gene: -
clone size: few
V gene: TRBV12-3/TRBV12-4

CDR3 protein: CASSLTSGDTSTDTQYF
CDR3 DNA: TGTGCCAGCAGCTTAACTAGCGGGGATACTAGCACAGATACGCAGTATTTT
J gene: TRBJ2-3
D gene: TRBD2
clone size: few
V gene: TRBV5-7

CDR3 protein: CASSLFQAETQYF
CDR3 DNA: TGTGCCAGCAGTTTATTCCAGGCGGAGACCCAGTACTTC
J gene: TRBJ2-5
D gene: -
clone size: -
V gene: TRBV12-3/TRBV12-4

CDR3 protein: CASSLGRTVTDTQYF
CDR3 DNA: TGCGCCAGCAGCTTGGGGAGGACAGTCACAGATACGCAGTATTTT
J gene: TRBJ2-3
D gene: -
clone size: -
V gene: TRBV5-1

CDR3 protein: CASKKDSIYEQYF
CDR3 DNA: TGTGCCAGCAAAAAGGACAGCATTTACGAGCAGTACTTC
J gene: TRBJ2-7
D gene: -
clone size: -
V gene: TRBV7-9

CDR3 protein: CASSSRRLAGFTGELFF
CDR3 DNA: TGTGCCAGCAGCTCTCGTCGACTAGCGGGGTTCACCGGGGAGCTGTTTTTT
J gene: TRBJ2-2
D gene: TRBD2
clone size: few
V gene: TRBV7-8

CDR3 protein: CASGTRTSGYNEQFF
CDR3 DNA: TGTGCTAGTGGTACCAGGACTAGCGGATACAATGAGCAGTTCTTC
J gene: TRBJ2-1
D gene: TRBD2
clone size: few
V gene: TRBV12-5

CDR3 protein: CATSDSYNTEAFF
CDR3 DNA: TGTGCCACCAGTGATTCGTACAACACTGAAGCTTTCTTT
J gene: TRBJ1-1
D gene: -
clone size: -
V gene: TRBV24-1

CDR3 protein: CASSTQGLAAAYEQYF
CDR3 DNA: TGTGCCAGCAGCACCCAGGGACTAGCGGCCGCCTACGAGCAGTACTTC
J gene: TRBJ2-7
D gene: TRBD2
clone size: few
V gene: TRBV7-2

CDR3 protein: CSARDRGLSVSYEQYF
CDR3 DNA: TGCAGTGCTAGAGACAGGGGGCTCTCCGTTTCTTACGAGCAGTACTTC
J gene: TRBJ2-7
D gene: TRBD1
clone size: -
V gene: TRBV20-1

CDR3 protein: CASSPRGLSGYTF
CDR3 DNA: TGTGCCAGCAGTCCCCGCGGTTTGAGTGGCTACACCTTC
J gene: TRBJ1-2
D gene: -
clone size: -
V gene: TRBV12-3/TRBV12-4

CDR3 protein: CSVLTAYNQPQHF
CDR3 DNA: TGCAGCGTTTTAACAGCCTACAATCAGCCCCAGCATTTT
J gene: TRBJ1-5
D gene: -
clone size: -
V gene: TRBV29-1

CDR3 protein: CASTIWGGEVPYEQYF
CDR3 DNA: TGTGCCAGCACTATTTGGGGAGGGGAAGTACCCTACGAGCAGTACTTC
J gene: TRBJ2-7
D gene: TRBD2
clone size: -
V gene: TRBV12-3/TRBV12-4

CDR3 protein: CASSPSDPYNEQFF
CDR3 DNA: TGCGCCAGCAGCCCTAGTGACCCCTACAATGAGCAGTTCTTC
J gene: TRBJ2-1
D gene: -
clone size: -
V gene: TRBV5-1

CDR3 protein: CASSKGTQSPNQPQHF
CDR3 DNA: TGTGCCAGCAGCAAGGGGACTCAGAGCCCCAATCAGCCCCAGCATTTT
J gene: TRBJ1-5
D gene: -
clone size: few
V gene: TRBV11-2

CDR3 protein: CASRQDLYTGELFF
CDR3 DNA: TGCGCCAGTAGACAGGACCTATACACCGGGGAGCTGTTTTTT
J gene: TRBJ2-2
D gene: -
clone size: -
V gene: TRBV10-1

CDR3 protein: CASSLVPDQNTEAFF
CDR3 DNA: TGCGCCAGCAGCTTGGTGCCAGATCAGAACACTGAAGCTTTCTTT
J gene: TRBJ1-1
D gene: -
clone size: -
V gene: TRBV5-1

CDR3 protein: CASSLDRAGGETQYF
CDR3 DNA: TGTGCCAGCAGTCTGGACAGGGCCGGAGGGGAGACCCAGTACTTC
J gene: TRBJ2-5
D gene: TRBD1
clone size: -
V gene: TRBV12-3/TRBV12-4

CDR3 protein: CASSQEGVQDEQFF
CDR3 DNA: TGTGCCAGCAGCCAGGAAGGGGTTCAGGATGAGCAGTTCTTC
J gene: TRBJ2-1
D gene: -
clone size: -
V gene: TRBV3-1

CDR3 protein: CASQRGVEQFF
CDR3 DNA: TGTGCCAGCCAGAGGGGAGTTGAGCAGTTCTTC
J gene: TRBJ2-1
D gene: -
clone size: -
V gene: TRBV28

CDR3 protein: CASSVFRDNTGELFF
CDR3 DNA: TGTGCCAGCAGCGTATTCCGGGACAACACCGGGGAGCTGTTTTTT
J gene: TRBJ2-2
D gene: -
clone size: -
V gene: TRBV9

CDR3 protein: CASSIPQGAEAFF
CDR3 DNA: TGTGCCAGCAGCATCCCCCAAGGGGCTGAAGCTTTCTTT
J gene: TRBJ1-1
D gene: -
clone size: few
V gene: TRBV5-4

CDR3 protein: CASSSNPGHKEQFF
CDR3 DNA: TGTGCCAGCAGTTCCAACCCGGGACATAAAGAGCAGTTCTTC
J gene: TRBJ2-1
D gene: -
clone size: few
V gene: TRBV12-3/TRBV12-4

CDR3 protein: CASSPTWTGRETQYF
CDR3 DNA: TGTGCCAGCAGTCCTACTTGGACAGGGCGAGAGACCCAGTACTTC
J gene: TRBJ2-5
D gene: TRBD1
clone size: -
V gene: TRBV27

CDR3 protein: CASSVRGGQGTDTQYF
CDR3 DNA: TGTGCCAGCAGCGTGCGGGGGGGCCAGGGCACAGATACGCAGTATTTT
J gene: TRBJ2-3
D gene: TRBD2
clone size: -
V gene: TRBV9

CDR3 protein: CASSQDRGGAYNEQFF
CDR3 DNA: TGCGCCAGCAGCCAAGATCGTGGGGGAGCGTACAATGAGCAGTTCTTC
J gene: TRBJ2-1
D gene: -
clone size: few
V gene: TRBV4-3

CDR3 protein: CASSPGGLAGGDEQFF
CDR3 DNA: TGCGCCAGCAGCCCGGGGGGACTAGCGGGAGGCGATGAGCAGTTCTTC
J gene: TRBJ2-1
D gene: TRBD2
clone size: once
V gene: TRBV5-1

CDR3 protein: CSASYQGARYEQYF
CDR3 DNA: TGCAGTGCTAGTTACCAGGGGGCGCGTTACGAGCAGTACTTC
J gene: TRBJ2-7
D gene: TRBD1
clone size: -
V gene: TRBV20-1

CDR3 protein: CASSPLSASYEQYF
CDR3 DNA: TGTGCCAGCAGCCCCCTCAGCGCCTCCTACGAGCAGTACTTC
J gene: TRBJ2-7
D gene: -
clone size: -
V gene: TRBV9

CDR3 protein: CAISASGVTDTQYF
CDR3 DNA: TGTGCCATCAGTGCTAGCGGGGTCACAGATACGCAGTATTTT
J gene: TRBJ2-3
D gene: TRBD2
clone size: -
V gene: TRBV10-3

CDR3 protein: CSAREGSKNIQYF
CDR3 DNA: TGCAGTGCTAGAGAGGGGTCCAAAAACATTCAGTACTTC
J gene: TRBJ2-4
D gene: -
clone size: -
V gene: TRBV20-1

CDR3 protein: CASSQDNGGDDYGYTF
CDR3 DNA: TGCGCCAGCAGCCAAGATAATGGGGGGGACGACTATGGCTACACCTTC
J gene: TRBJ1-2
D gene: -
clone size: -
V gene: TRBV4-3

CDR3 protein: CATSARGDQPQHF
CDR3 DNA: TGTGCCACCAGTGCCAGGGGGGATCAGCCCCAGCATTTT
J gene: TRBJ1-5
D gene: TRBD1
clone size: -
V gene: TRBV24-1

CDR3 protein: CASNRPKGLAGSSYNEQFF
CDR3 DNA: TGTGCCAGCAATCGCCCCAAGGGGCTAGCGGGAAGCTCCTACAATGAGCAGTTCTTC
J gene: TRBJ2-1
D gene: TRBD2
clone size: few
V gene: TRBV6-2/TRBV6-3

CDR3 protein: CASSLGPMEQPQHF
CDR3 DNA: TGTGCCAGCAGTTTGGGGCCCATGGAACAGCCCCAGCATTTT
J gene: TRBJ1-5
D gene: -
clone size: many
V gene: TRBV6-2/TRBV6-3

CDR3 protein: CASSALLAVYQETQYF
CDR3 DNA: TGTGCCAGCAGTGCCCTGCTAGCGGTGTACCAAGAGACCCAGTACTTC
J gene: TRBJ2-5
D gene: TRBD2
clone size: few
V gene: TRBV6-1

CDR3 protein: CSAKKTYEQYF
CDR3 DNA: TGCAGTGCTAAGAAAACCTACGAGCAGTACTTC
J gene: TRBJ2-7
D gene: -
clone size: few
V gene: TRBV20-1

CDR3 protein: CASSPRTVGHEQFF
CDR3 DNA: TGTGCCAGCTCACCAAGGACAGTTGGCCATGAGCAGTTCTTC
J gene: TRBJ2-1
D gene: -
clone size: -
V gene: TRBV18